This is a list of T cell receptor beta chains from one sample in a study of blood T cell repertoires in COVID-19. Assay used: immunoSEQ multiplex PCR; TCRdb lists only in-frame clones, some missing. The repertoire has more than 85,000 clones, about 80% of them found once; the top ten carry 10%. What was sequenced was peripheral blood. The receptor set was obtained from a man aged 65-85 years with acute or convalescent COVID-19. Each CDR3 is given with its conserved first and last residue. D genes are given only for firm matches. Clone size is shown for a subset of rows, as once, few, many or a class of expanded clone.

D gene,V gene,clone size,J gene,CDR3 protein,CDR3 DNA
TRBD2,TRBV7-6,once,TRBJ2-7,CASSFGLAGGPPSPF,TGTGCCAGCAGCTTTGGACTAGCGGGAGGGCCCCCGTCGCCCTTC
.,TRBV5-8,.,TRBJ2-3,CASSYRSSGTLVWATDTQYF,TGTGCCAGCAGCTACCGGTCTTCCGGGACACTTGTGTGGGCCACAGATACGCAGTATTTT
.,TRBV6-5,.,TRBJ1-4,CASSLTASNEKLFF,TGTGCCAGCAGTTTGACAGCCTCTAATGAAAAACTGTTTTTT
.,TRBV19,once,TRBJ2-2,CASGSGELFF,TGTGCCAGTGGGAGCGGGGAGCTGTTTTTT
TRBD1,TRBV28,.,TRBJ1-5,CASSSTGGWAQHF,TGTGCCAGCAGTTCGACAGGGGGCTGGGCCCAGCATTTT
.,TRBV7-8,.,TRBJ1-5,CASSLLDSSLNQPQHF,TGTGCCAGCAGCTTACTCGACAGCTCGCTTAATCAGCCCCAGCATTTT
TRBD1,TRBV7-2,.,TRBJ1-6,CASGMRDRVNSPLHF,TGTGCCAGCGGAATGAGGGACAGGGTAAATTCACCCCTCCACTTT
.,TRBV4-1,.,TRBJ1-2,CASSQDGTGWNGYTF,TGCGCCAGCAGCCAAGATGGTACAGGGTGGAATGGCTACACCTTC
TRBD1,TRBV2,once,TRBJ1-5,CASSVDRGLGQPQHF,TGTGCCAGCAGTGTCGACAGGGGGCTGGGTCAGCCCCAGCATTTT
TRBD1,TRBV28,.,TRBJ2-1,CASLSGQGKGEQFF,TGTGCCAGTCTATCGGGACAGGGAAAGGGGGAGCAGTTCTTC
.,TRBV5-4,.,TRBJ1-2,CASSLAAAYGYTF,TGTGCCAGCAGCTTGGCGGCGGCTTATGGCTACACCTTC
.,TRBV4-1,.,TRBJ2-3,CASSPRTLTSTDTQYF,TGCGCCAGCAGCCCTCGGACACTGACTAGCACAGATACGCAGTATTTT
.,TRBV7-8,.,TRBJ1-5,CASSPGQRQINQPQHF,TGTGCCAGCAGCCCCGGGCAGCGGCAGATCAATCAGCCCCAGCATTTT
.,TRBV24-1,.,TRBJ1-1,CATRAPGDTNTEAFF,TGTGCCACCAGGGCCCCGGGGGATACGAACACTGAAGCTTTCTTT
.,TRBV6-1,few,TRBJ1-1,CASSEDQGGAAEAFF,TGTGCCAGCAGTGAAGACCAGGGCGGAGCCGCTGAAGCTTTCTTT
TRBD1,TRBV30,.,TRBJ1-2,CAWIYGQGVGYTF,TGTGCCTGGATTTACGGACAGGGTGTTGGCTACACCTTC
.,TRBV9,.,TRBJ2-1,CASSLGSNGMDNEQFF,TGTGCCAGCAGCCTCGGTTCTAACGGGATGGACAATGAGCAGTTCTTC
.,TRBV27,once,TRBJ2-7,CASSFGGQGASYEQYF,TGTGCCAGCAGTTTCGGGGGGCAGGGGGCGTCCTACGAGCAGTACTTC
TRBD1,TRBV15,.,TRBJ1-5,CATSRAGQGRQPQHF,TGTGCCACCAGCAGAGCGGGACAGGGAAGGCAGCCCCAGCATTTT
TRBD2,TRBV12-5,.,TRBJ2-2,CASAATSGKGELFF,TGTGCTAGTGCCGCGACTAGCGGGAAGGGGGAGCTGTTTTTT
.,TRBV24-1,.,TRBJ2-3,CATSALLGDTQYF,TGTGCCACCAGTGCCCTTCTCGGAGATACGCAGTATTTT
TRBD2,TRBV3-1/TRBV3-2,.,TRBJ2-2,CASSHRERGLRELFF,TGTGCCAGCAGCCACCGAGAGCGGGGGCTCAGGGAGCTGTTTTTT
TRBD1,TRBV5-1,.,TRBJ1-1,CASSSQGRNTEAFF,TGCGCCAGCAGCTCACAGGGGAGGAACACTGAAGCTTTCTTT
TRBD1,TRBV6-2/TRBV6-3,.,TRBJ2-7,CASSPRGYEQYF,TGTGCCAGCAGCCCCAGGGGGTACGAGCAGTACTTC
.,TRBV5-1,.,TRBJ2-3,CASNQEDTQYF,TGCGCCAGCAATCAGGAAGATACGCAGTATTTT
TRBD1,TRBV7-9,once,TRBJ1-6,CASSPLLQGNSPLHF,TGTGCCAGCAGCCCCCTATTACAGGGGAATTCACCCCTCCACTTT
TRBD1,TRBV10-3,.,TRBJ1-1,CAISKGTGVNTEAFF,TGTGCCATCAGTAAGGGGACAGGGGTTAACACTGAAGCTTTCTTT
TRBD1,TRBV30,few,TRBJ1-2,CAWSRQTTGGWGYTF,TGTGCCTGGAGTCGCCAGACGACAGGGGGCTGGGGCTACACCTTC
TRBD2,TRBV14,.,TRBJ2-5,CASSISGRASGETQYF,TGTGCCAGCAGCATAAGCGGGAGGGCCTCGGGGGAGACCCAGTACTTC
.,TRBV7-9,.,TRBJ1-5,CASSRANQPQHF,TGTGCCAGCAGCCGAGCTAATCAGCCCCAGCATTTT
TRBD1,TRBV7-9,.,TRBJ1-1,CASSSRQGMNTEAFF,TGTGCCAGCAGCTCCAGACAGGGAATGAACACTGAAGCTTTCTTT
.,TRBV18,.,TRBJ1-6,CASSPSTLTAPLHF,TGTGCCAGCTCACCGTCCACCTTAACGGCACCCCTCCACTTT
TRBD2,TRBV5-1,medium-sized,TRBJ2-7,CASSPTSTAGLYEQYF,TGCGCCAGCAGCCCCACCAGTACAGCGGGACTTTATGAGCAGTACTTC
TRBD1,TRBV27,few,TRBJ1-2,CASRSTGGRGYTF,TGTGCCAGCAGGTCGACAGGGGGCCGAGGCTACACCTTC
TRBD1,TRBV5-1,.,TRBJ2-2,CASSLFLGQTGELFF,TGCGCCAGCAGCTTATTCCTGGGACAGACCGGGGAGCTGTTTTTT
TRBD1,TRBV4-3,.,TRBJ2-6,CASSQDLGTGVRGANVLTF,TGCGCCAGCAGCCAAGATTTGGGGACAGGGGTGAGAGGGGCCAACGTCCTGACTTTC
.,TRBV7-8,.,TRBJ1-2,CASREGSTGAGYTF,TGTGCCAGCAGGGAAGGGAGCACGGGAGCTGGCTACACCTTC